The 20 T cell receptor beta chains listed next were all sequenced from one sample in a study of beta chain features in type 1 diabetes. Every isolated RNA sample was fully reverse transcribed, so sequencing captured expressed TCRB transcripts. Using immunoSEQ multiplex PCR, the repertoire was profiled, and TCRdb retains in-frame clones only, with some absent. Among roughly 300,000 clones listed, roughly an eighth were seen once. Their antigen targets remain unknown. Findings and limits, study-wide: Moderate but significant shortening of TCRB CDR3s was recorded in all four CD4+ subsets from Type 1 diabetes patients.

Sequencing used naive CD4+ T cells from blood. All receptors derive from a man younger than 40 with type 1 diabetes.

V gene TRBV25-1 combines with J gene TRBJ2-5; 8 nucleotides align to TRBD2. J gave up 5 bases and V 1 base, and 9 bases lay outside the gene matches. The germline V gene encodes CDR1 MGHDK and CDR2 SYGVNS. The CDR3 extends over 16 amino acids. CDR3 amino acids: CASSEFTGGPLETQYF. The DNA for the CDR3 is TGTGCCAGCAGTGAATTTACGGGAGGGCCTCTGGAGACCCAGTACTTC. Based on the CDR3 plus reference TRBV25-1 and TRBJ2-5, the full variable domain is EADIYQTPRYLVIGTGKKITLECSQTMGHDKMYWYQQDPGMELHLIHYSYGVNSTEKGDLSSESTVSRIRTEHFPLTLESARPSHTSQYLCASSEFTGGPLETQYFGPGTRLLVL.

The chain uses TRBV4-3 and TRBJ2-5; D gene ambiguous. The better agreement between TRBJ2-7 and the DNA end casts doubt on the J call. The germline CDR1 and CDR2 sequences are LGHNA and YSLEER. The CDR3 runs 13 residues. The CDR3 DNA reads TGCGCCAGCAGCCAAGATAGGTACTACGAGCAGTACTTC. Protein sequence: CASSQDRYYEQYF.

The sample holds a few counts of this clone. The chain recombines TRBV5-1 with TRBJ2-1; D is uncertain. V was trimmed by 2 bases and J by 5 bases, leaving 14 bases between them. Per the germline V gene, CDR1 is SGHRS and CDR2 is YFSETQ. The CDR3 sequence is 15 residues long. The CDR3 sequence is CASSLDGSFNNEQFF. The CDR3 DNA reads TGCGCCAGCAGCTTAGACGGGTCCTTTAACAATGAGCAGTTCTTC.

This clone has more than one count but fewer than ten. The chain is built from TRBV7-3 and TRBJ2-2, with D possibly TRBD2 on 6 matching bases. Germline V lookup: CDR1 SGHTA, CDR2 FQGTGA. This CDR3 contains 14 residues. Trimming left V 2 bases short and J 7 bases short, with 11 bases between. The CDR3 DNA reads as TGTGCCAGCAGCTTATTCGGGAGTAACGGGGAGCTGTTTTTT. It specifies CASSLFGSNGELFF.

This clone was counted only a few times. The V and J genes are TRBV5-6 and TRBJ2-3; D may be TRBD2 (6 bases). V was clipped by 1 base and J by 10 bases, with 10 bases between them. In germline, CDR1 is SGHDT, CDR2 YYEEEE. This CDR3 contains 12 residues. CDR3: CASSLLRGSQYF. The CDR3 DNA follows: TGTGCCAGCAGCTTGTTACGGGGGTCGCAGTATTTT.

This clone was seen more than once but under ten times. The chain is built from TRBV13 and TRBJ2-5; TRBD1 might be the D (6 bases). This CDR3 contains 14 residues. The germline gives CDR1 PRHDT, CDR2 FYEKMQ (reference sequence). V was pared by 1 base and J by 3 bases, with 9 bases between. The CDR3 coding sequence is TGTGCCAGCAGCTTAGAAGGGACAAAAGAGACCCAGTACTTC. Residues: CASSLEGTKETQYF. The variable domain in full, with the rest retrieved from reference TRBV13 and TRBJ2-5, is AAGVIQSPRHLIKEKRETATLKCYPIPRHDTVYWYQQGPGQDPQFLISFYEKMQSDKGSIPDRFSAQQFSDYHSELNMSSLELGDSALYFCASSLEGTKETQYFGPGTRLLVL.

This clone has just a few counts. The chain joins TRBV5-1 to TRBJ2-6; D is possibly TRBD1 (6 bases). V lost 0 bases to trimming and J lost 3 bases, with 16 bases between them. The CDR3 contains 18 residues. Germline-derived CDR1 and CDR2 are SGHRS and YFSETQ. The CDR3 spells CASSLVSTGLGGANVLTF. CDR3 coding DNA: TGCGCCAGCAGCTTGGTTTCTACAGGGCTAGGTGGGGCCAACGTCCTGACTTTC. Combining the CDR3 with reference TRBV5-1 and TRBJ2-6 gives the whole variable domain KAGVTQTPRYLIKTRGQQVTLSCSPISGHRSVSWYQQTPGQGLQFLFEYFSETQRNKGNFPGRFSGRQFSNSRSEMNVSTLELGDSALYLCASSLVSTGLGGANVLTFGAGSRLTVL.

In its sample, this clone was seen a few times. J is TRBJ1-2 and V is TRBV9, with D uncertain. The V gene lost 4 bases and the J gene lost 7 bases, with 14 bases spanning the gap. The CDR3 runs to 13 residues. Germline CDR1 reads SGDLS; CDR2 reads YYNGEE. The CDR3 DNA reads as TGTGCCAGCAGCTCGAGAAGTTCCGCTGGCTACACCTTC. It translates to CASSSRSSAGYTF.

The rearrangement uses TRBV5-1 and TRBJ1-1, with 7 bases that match TRBD1. Losses at the gene ends were 0 bases for V and 4 bases for J; bases not matched to a gene: 3. The length of the CDR3 is 14 residues. Germline V gives CDR1 SGHRS, CDR2 YFSETQ. CDR3 DNA: TGCGCCAGCAGCTTGGGGCAGGGGGGCACTGAAGCTTTCTTT. The encoded protein is CASSLGQGGTEAFF.

As concerns this clone: Other DNA sequences in the same sample also yield this CDR3. The J gene is TRBJ2-3, the V gene TRBV28; 7 bases are a match to TRBD2. Germline V CDR1 and CDR2: MDHEN, SYDVKM. V was pared by 4 bases and J by 5 bases, with 3 bases of the junction left unmatched. The CDR3 is made up of 13 amino acids. The DNA for the CDR3 is TGTGCCAGCAGTTCTCCGGGGGGAGATACGCAGTATTTT. Residues: CASSSPGGDTQYF.

V usage is TRBV29-1 and J usage is TRBJ1-1, with TRBD1 matching 7 bases. V shed 8 bases, J shed 3 bases, and the junction held 12 bases outside the gene matches. The V gene's germline CDR1 is SQVTM and CDR2 ANQGSEA. This CDR3 comprises 14 residues. DNA for the CDR3: TGCAGCACAACACCACAGGGGTTTTACACTGAAGCTTTCTTT. Translation: CSTTPQGFYTEAFF.

This clone was counted a few times. The chain uses TRBV7-6 and TRBJ2-3, with D tentatively TRBD2 (5 bases). There are 14 residues in the CDR3. The germline CDR1 and CDR2 sequences are SGHVS and FNYEAQ. V was pared by 4 bases and J by 2 bases, with 10 bases between. The CDR3 protein is CASSYGLITDTQYF. The CDR3 DNA follows: TGTGCCAGCAGCTACGGACTGATCACAGATACGCAGTATTTT.

This rearrangement joins TRBV28 to TRBJ2-7; D unclear. V was trimmed by 4 bases and J by 1 base, leaving 11 bases between them. From germline, CDR1 is MDHEN and CDR2 SYDVKM. The CDR3 is made up of 14 amino acids. In DNA form, the CDR3 reads TGTGCCAGCAGTTCTCTTTCGTTATCCTACGAGCAGTACTTC. Its protein is CASSSLSLSYEQYF.

This chain joins TRBV28 and TRBJ1-2; D is ambiguous. CDR3 length equals 14 residues. Per the germline V gene, CDR1 is MDHEN and CDR2 is SYDVKM. Trimming took 5 bases from V and 4 from J, leaving 14 bases between them. CDR3 nucleotide sequence: TGTGCCAGCAGTGGCGGGTCTTCCGCCTATGGCTACACCTTC. Its translation is CASSGGSSAYGYTF.

The V gene is TRBV7-2, the J gene TRBJ2-5; D unclear. This CDR3 has 14 amino acids. The V end was cut by 1 base, the J end by 0 bases, with 6 bases between. The germline CDR1 and CDR2 sequences are SGHTA and FQGNSA. DNA for the CDR3: TGTGCCAGCAGCTTAGACACGAACCAAGAGACCCAGTACTTC. Translation gives CASSLDTNQETQYF.

The chain is built from TRBV9 and TRBJ2-2; 11 bases agree with TRBD2. Trimming removed 3 bases from V and 7 bases from J; junction bases left unmatched: 11. The CDR3 runs 17 residues. Germline V gene lookup returns CDR1 SGDLS and CDR2 YYNGEE. CDR3 residues: CASSAPPASGRFGELFF. CDR3 sequence (DNA): TGTGCCAGCAGCGCTCCCCCTGCTAGCGGGAGGTTCGGGGAGCTGTTTTTT.

J is TRBJ1-5 and V is TRBV28, with 8 bases that match TRBD1. The CDR3 is 15 residues long. The ends lost 6 bases at V and 6 bases at J; junction bases unmatched: 10. In germline, CDR1 is MDHEN, CDR2 SYDVKM. The CDR3 DNA sequence: TGTGCCAGCAGCGCGATGGACAGGGATAGTCAGCCCCAGCATTTT. Translated, it gives CASSAMDRDSQPQHF.

As DNA, the CDR3 is TGTGCCAGCAGCTTTGGCAGGGGGCCGACTAACTATGGCTACACCTTC. This sequence encodes CASSFGRGPTNYGYTF. V gene TRBV5-4 combines with J gene TRBJ1-2; 8 bases fit TRBD1. The CDR3 is made up of 16 amino acids. The junction had 6 bases not matched to a gene; V was cut back by 2 bases and J by 0 bases. Germline lookup yields CDR1 SGHNT and CDR2 YYREEE (reference sequence).

The V and J genes are TRBV28 and TRBJ1-1; maybe TRBD1 (6 bases). The CDR3 has 14 residues. CDR1 is MDHEN and CDR2 is SYDVKM in the germline V gene. The V gene lost 5 bases and the J gene lost 4 bases, with 14 bases spanning the gap. The CDR3 reads CASSRPGAATEAFF. In DNA, the CDR3 is TGTGCCAGCAGTCGACCAGGGGCGGCCACTGAAGCTTTCTTT.

The rearrangement links TRBV9 to TRBJ2-5; 11 nucleotides align to TRBD2. The CDR3 loop spans 16 amino acids. The germline gives CDR1 SGDLS, CDR2 YYNGEE. After removal of 4 bases from V and 9 bases from J, the junction contained 14 bases not matched to a gene. The CDR3: CASSFTGTSGPGAQYF. The CDR3 DNA sequence: TGTGCCAGCAGCTTCACCGGGACTAGCGGACCCGGGGCCCAGTACTTC.